Listed here are 18 T cell receptor beta chains from one sample, sequenced in a study of cytomegalovirus exposure and HLA in healthy donors. PCR amplification relied on 60 Vbeta primers (plus 13 Jbeta primers). Profiled with immunoSEQ multiplex PCR; TCRdb holds only in-frame clones, not every one. Here the sample spans approximately 170,000 clones, 80% to 85% being singletons. The sequenced sample was PBMCs. The receptors come from a man aged 50-60 years in good health and CMV-seropositive.

This clone was detected only a few times. V gene TRBV9 combines with J gene TRBJ2-7, with TRBD2 identical over 9 bases. Germline CDR1 is SGDLS and CDR2 is YYNGEE. V was pared by 1 base and J by 3 bases, with 8 bases of the junction left unmatched. The CDR3 is made up of 16 amino acids. CDR3 protein: CASSVLASGGNYEQYF. The CDR3 DNA follows: TGTGCCAGCAGCGTACTTGCCAGCGGGGGGAACTACGAGCAGTACTTC. Full variable domain (outside the CDR3, taken from reference TRBV9 and TRBJ2-7): DSGVTQTPKHLITATGQRVTLRCSPRSGDLSVYWYQQSLDQGLQFLIQYYNGEERAKGNILERFSAQQFPDLHSELNLSSLELGDSALYFCASSVLASGGNYEQYFGPGTRLTVT.

This clone came up a few times. The chain uses TRBV19 and TRBJ1-5; tentative D call: TRBD1 (5 bases). CDR1 and CDR2 (germline): LNHDA, SQIVND (reference sequence). The V end was cut by 6 bases, the J end by 5 bases, with 14 bases between. The CDR3 loop spans 14 amino acids. The CDR3 loop is CASRSVQGHQPQHF. In DNA form, the CDR3 reads TGTGCCAGTAGGTCGGTCCAGGGTCATCAGCCCCAGCATTTT. The complete variable domain, with remaining parts taken from reference TRBV19 and TRBJ1-5, reads DGGITQSPKYLFRKEGQNVTLSCEQNLNHDAMYWYRQDPGQGLRLIYYSQIVNDFQKGDIAEGYSVSREKKESFPLTVTSAQKNPTAFYLCASRSVQGHQPQHFGDGTRLSIL.

The rearrangement links TRBV7-9 to TRBJ2-5; 7 bases line up with TRBD2. The CDR3 extends over 14 amino acids. The ends lost 6 bases at V and 2 bases at J; junction bases unmatched: 6. The germline V gene has CDR1 SEHNR and CDR2 FQNEAQ (reference sequence). For the CDR3, the DNA is TGTGCCAGCAGTTCCCTAGCGGAACAAGAGACCCAGTACTTC. Translating it yields CASSSLAEQETQYF. Drawing the rest from reference TRBV7-9 and TRBJ2-5, the complete variable domain is DTGVSQNPRHKITKRGQNVTFRCDPISEHNRLYWYRQTLGQGPEFLTYFQNEAQLEKSRLLSDRFSAERPKGSFSTLEIQRTEQGDSAMYLCASSSLAEQETQYFGPGTRLLVL.

The chain carries TRBV28 and TRBJ2-1; a possible D gene is TRBD1 (5 bases). The germline CDR1 and CDR2 sequences are MDHEN and SYDVKM. Trimming removed 7 bases from V and 3 bases from J, with 10 bases in between. The length of the CDR3 is 13 residues. DNA of the CDR3: TGTGCCAGCAAACTTGACAGCTACAATGAGCAGTTCTTC. It yields the protein CASKLDSYNEQFF.

The J gene is TRBJ2-2, the V gene TRBV19; TRBD2 agrees at 7 bases. Germline values: CDR1 LNHDA, CDR2 SQIVND (reference sequence). With V trimmed by 7 bases and J by 13 bases, 6 bases remained unmatched. The CDR3 spans 11 residues. The CDR3 sequence: CASTSSGGLFF. CDR3 DNA: TGTGCCAGTACCTCTAGCGGTGGGCTGTTTTTT.

This clone is a singleton in its sample. The rearrangement uses TRBV5-6 and TRBJ2-7; D remains ambiguous. The CDR3 has 14 residues. V dropped 0 bases and J dropped 0 bases, with 7 bases sitting between them. Per the germline V gene, CDR1 is SGHDT and CDR2 is YYEEEE. CDR3 residues: CASSLVASSYEQYF. Here the CDR3 DNA reads TGTGCCAGCAGCTTGGTGGCCAGCTCCTACGAGCAGTACTTC.

The chain recombines TRBV25-1 with TRBJ1-6; 7 bases map to TRBD1. Germline V gene data show CDR1 as MGHDK and CDR2 as SYGVNS. The length of the CDR3 is 15 residues. V trimming: 3 bases; J trimming: 7 bases; junction bases outside the gene matches: 6. CDR3: CASSDDRELNSPLHF. The CDR3 nucleotides read TGTGCCAGCAGTGACGACAGGGAGCTAAATTCACCCCTCCACTTT.

The chain joins TRBV29-1 to TRBJ2-7, with D hard to call. V lost 4 bases, J lost 3 bases, and 4 bases lay in between. The CDR3 is 10 residues long. The germline V gene has CDR1 SQVTM and CDR2 ANQGSEA. The CDR3 spells CSVVSYEQYF. The CDR3, as DNA: TGCAGCGTTGTCAGCTACGAGCAGTACTTC.

V gene TRBV27 combines with J gene TRBJ2-2, with TRBD2 matching 10 bases. Per the germline V gene, CDR1 is MNHEY and CDR2 is SMNVEV (reference sequence). The CDR3 covers 15 residues. V trimming: 6 bases; J trimming: 7 bases; junction bases outside the gene matches: 8. Here the CDR3 DNA reads TGTGCCAGCAGGCTAAGCGGGGGGGCCGTCGGGGAGCTGTTTTTT. Residues: CASRLSGGAVGELFF.

With respect to this clone: One junction end does not reproduce the germline sequence, and a read error may be involved. This sequence joins TRBV7-2 and TRBJ2-5; 8 nucleotides align to TRBD2. This CDR3 has 15 amino acids. CDR1 and CDR2 from the germline V gene are SGHTA and FQGNSA. The DNA of the CDR3 is TGTGCCAGCACCTTAAGTGTAGCGGGGTGGGAGACCCAGTACTTC. Translated: CASTLSVAGWETQYF.

The CDR3 DNA sequence: TGTGCTAGTGCACAGGGGAATCAGCCCCAGCATTTT. Translation gives CASAQGNQPQHF. V usage is TRBV12-5 and J usage is TRBJ1-5, with 7 nucleotides matching TRBD1. The CDR3 loop spans 12 amino acids. V trimming: 7 bases; J trimming: 4 bases; junction bases outside the gene matches: 1. Germline V CDR1 and CDR2: LGHNT, FRNRAP.

The genes are TRBV30 and TRBJ2-1, with 10 positions matching TRBD2. Germline values: CDR1 GTSNPN, CDR2 SVGIG (reference sequence). The CDR3 runs 15 residues. With V trimmed by 0 bases and J by 5 bases, 4 bases remained unmatched. The CDR3 nucleotides are TGTGCCTGGAGTGTACGGCTAGCGGGGGACAATGAGCAGTTCTTC. It codes for CAWSVRLAGDNEQFF.

This chain connects TRBV7-9 to TRBJ2-4; 7 nucleotides agree with TRBD2. Germline lookup yields CDR1 SEHNR and CDR2 FQNEAQ (reference sequence). The V gene end was trimmed by 3 bases and the J gene end by 5 bases; junction bases not matched to a gene: 1. The CDR3 extends over 13 amino acids. DNA of the CDR3: TGTGCCAGCAGCTTGGGGGGGGAAAACATTCAGTACTTC. It encodes CASSLGGENIQYF.

V gene TRBV10-3 combines with J gene TRBJ1-2; perhaps TRBD1 as D (6 bases). The CDR3 length is 14 residues. The V and J ends lost 7 bases and 4 bases respectively, with 16 bases between them. The germline gives CDR1 ENHRY, CDR2 SYGVKD. CDR3 in amino acids: CAITNPGDPYGYTF. The CDR3 DNA sequence: TGTGCCATCACTAATCCAGGGGATCCCTATGGCTACACCTTC.

This chain's CDR3 is CASSPTGGGYGYTF. The CDR3 region has the DNA TGTGCCAGCAGTCCCACAGGGGGCGGGTATGGCTACACCTTC. This rearrangement joins TRBV7-3 to TRBJ1-2; 9 bases match TRBD1. The CDR3 sequence is 14 residues long. The germline V gene encodes CDR1 SGHTA and CDR2 FQGTGA. With 6 bases clipped from V and 5 bases from J, the junction kept 7 bases outside the gene matches.

The chain links TRBV7-9 to TRBJ1-6; the D is unclear. The germline gives CDR1 SEHNR, CDR2 FQNEAQ (reference sequence). CDR3 length equals 15 residues. Trimming took 1 base from V and 7 from J, leaving 11 bases between them. The CDR3 sequence: CASSLDSVPNSPLHF. In DNA, the CDR3 is TGTGCCAGCAGCTTAGATTCAGTTCCAAATTCACCCCTCCACTTT.

This rearrangement joins TRBV19 to TRBJ2-5; unclear D gene. The V and J ends lost 3 bases and 4 bases respectively, with 9 bases between them. This CDR3 is built from 13 residues. Per germline, CDR1 LNHDA and CDR2 SQIVND (reference sequence). The CDR3 reads CASSINGGETQYF. The CDR3 DNA reads TGTGCCAGTAGTATCAATGGCGGAGAGACCCAGTACTTC.

V is TRBV19 and J is TRBJ2-1; 10 nucleotides match TRBD2. The V gene end was trimmed by 4 bases and the J gene end by 2 bases; junction bases not matched to a gene: 5. Germline CDR1 reads LNHDA; CDR2 reads SQIVND (reference sequence). CDR3 length: 16 residues. In DNA form, the CDR3 reads TGTGCCAGTAGTAGGGCTAGCGGGGGCACCTACAATGAGCAGTTCTTC. Protein product: CASSRASGGTYNEQFF. Full variable domain (missing parts from reference TRBV19 and TRBJ2-1): DGGITQSPKYLFRKEGQNVTLSCEQNLNHDAMYWYRQDPGQGLRLIYYSQIVNDFQKGDIAEGYSVSREKKESFPLTVTSAQKNPTAFYLCASSRASGGTYNEQFFGPGTRLTVL.